Following are 28 T cell receptor beta chains from one sample sequenced in a study of shared clonotypes between healthy human individuals (dated by TCRdb to 2019 to 2021). The library was prepared using the immunoSEQ multiplex PCR assay. Imported from immuneACCESS, the table was reduced by TCRdb to in-frame sequences with V and J called. These copies leave out some clones; in studies compared against another copy, an unresolved V gene accounts for under half, and the cause of the remainder is not known. The sample profile shows some 2 million clones; 85% to 95% of them were found once. 0.1% to 0.15% of the sample is taken by the ten largest. Sequenced: naive CD4+ T cells sorted from blood. The sample's cell subset or site label is to be understood as: CD45RA+ positively selected. The receptor source for this set is a young man in good health.

The J gene is TRBJ1-2, the V gene TRBV28; 8 bases line up with TRBD1. CDR1 MDHEN and CDR2 SYDVKM come from the germline V gene. The CDR3 runs 13 residues. Unmatched junction bases numbered 8, after V lost 7 bases and J lost 7 bases. DNA of the CDR3: TGTGCCAGCATTCCAGGGGGCAGGTCTGGCTACACCTTC. Translating gives CASIPGGRSGYTF.

V usage is TRBV2 and J usage is TRBJ1-4; 9 bases align to TRBD1. The length of the CDR3 is 14 residues. J lost 6 bases, V lost 5 bases, and 4 bases had no gene match. Germline-derived CDR1 and CDR2 are SNHLY and FYNNEI. The CDR3 DNA reads as TGTGCCAGCAGTCCCGGGACAGGGTATGAAAAACTGTTTTTT. As protein: CASSPGTGYEKLFF.

The chain is built from TRBV4-1 and TRBJ1-5; no firm D call. CDR3 length: 13 amino acids. Germline-derived CDR1 and CDR2 are MGHRA and YSYEKL. The V end was cut by 1 base, the J end by 8 bases, with 9 bases between. CDR3 region: CASSQVSVEPQHF. The DNA of the CDR3 is TGCGCCAGCAGCCAAGTTTCTGTGGAGCCCCAGCATTTT.

The chain uses TRBV6-1 and TRBJ1-2, with TRBD1 as a possible D gene (6 bases). Germline V gene lookup returns CDR1 MNHNS and CDR2 SASEGT. The CDR3 extends over 12 amino acids. V lost 4 bases and J lost 4, with 7 bases in between. CDR3 in DNA: TGTGCCAGCAGTGGGACAGCCTATGGCTACACCTTC. Translated, it gives CASSGTAYGYTF.

The rearrangement uses TRBV30 and TRBJ1-4, with D perhaps TRBD1 (5 bases). The CDR3 loop spans 14 amino acids. Trimming removed 5 bases from V and 8 bases from J, with 18 bases in between. CDR1 and CDR2 from the germline V gene are GTSNPN and SVGIG (reference sequence). CDR3 residues: CAWRKYGAREKLFF. The CDR3 bases are TGTGCCTGGCGAAAGTACGGGGCGCGGGAAAAACTGTTTTTT.

The chain is built from TRBV5-4 and TRBJ2-1, with 8 bases identical to TRBD2. The CDR3 is 17 residues long. The germline V gene has CDR1 SGHNT and CDR2 YYREEE (reference sequence). V shed 0 bases and J 3 bases; nucleotides not matched to a gene: 8. The CDR3 loop is CASSLASRGGYYNEQFF. The CDR3 bases are TGTGCCAGCAGCTTGGCCTCTCGGGGGGGCTACTACAATGAGCAGTTCTTC.

The chain links TRBV10-3 to TRBJ1-6, with TRBD1 identical over 9 bases. The CDR3 has 16 amino acids. Per the germline V gene, CDR1 is ENHRY and CDR2 is SYGVKD. J was trimmed by 7 bases and V by 4 bases; bases with no gene match: 8. The DNA for the CDR3 is TGTGCCATCAGTGGATTCGGACAGGGGAACAATTCACCCCTCCACTTT. As protein: CAISGFGQGNNSPLHF.

A single count supports this clone. Other DNA sequences in this sample translate to the same CDR3. The V gene is TRBV6-1, the J gene TRBJ1-5; unclear D gene. Trimming left V 3 bases short and J 3 bases short, with 6 bases between. The CDR3 contains 13 residues. CDR1 is MNHNS, CDR2 SASEGT, per germline. The CDR3, as DNA: TGTGCCAGCAGTGACAGATTCAATCAGCCCCAGCATTTT. Encoded protein: CASSDRFNQPQHF.

The chain is built from TRBV6-5 and TRBJ2-7, with TRBD1 matching 7 bases. J gave up 3 bases and V 3 bases, and 8 bases lay outside the gene matches. This CDR3 has 15 residues. The germline CDR1 and CDR2 sequences are MNHEY and SVGAGI. DNA of the CDR3: TGTGCCAGCAGTTATGCCTTGAGGACAGGCTACGAGCAGTACTTC. Protein: CASSYALRTGYEQYF.

V usage is TRBV4-3 and J usage is TRBJ2-6; TRBD1 matches 10 bases. CDR1 is LGHNA and CDR2 is YSLEER in the germline V gene. Trimming took 0 bases from V and 1 from J; bases not matched to a gene: 12. The CDR3 has 21 residues. CDR3 sequence: CASSQDFRPPGQGSGANVLTF. CDR3 nucleotide sequence: TGCGCCAGCAGCCAAGATTTCCGGCCTCCGGGACAGGGGTCTGGGGCCAACGTCCTGACTTTC.

The V gene is TRBV6-5, the J gene TRBJ2-3, with D possibly being TRBD2 (6 bases). This CDR3 spans 15 amino acids. Per the germline V gene, CDR1 is MNHEY and CDR2 is SVGAGI. Trimming removed 2 bases at V and 1 base at J, with 10 bases between. The CDR3 loop is CASSYGGARTDTQYF. In nucleotides, the CDR3 is TGTGCCAGCAGTTACGGAGGGGCCCGCACAGATACGCAGTATTTT.

This chain connects TRBV27 to TRBJ1-1; no clear D gene. Looked up from germline, CDR1 is MNHEY and CDR2 is SMNVEV (reference sequence). This CDR3 contains 16 residues. Between the trimmed V and J ends, which lost 2 bases and 5 bases, there was a span of 18 bases. CDR3 sequence (DNA): TGTGCCAGCAGTTTAGGGTCGGCAGCCCGAAGGACTGAAGCTTTCTTT. Translation gives CASSLGSAARRTEAFF.

The chain joins TRBV19 to TRBJ2-7; D could derive from TRBD1 or TRBD2 (7 bases each). The V gene's germline CDR1 is LNHDA and CDR2 SQIVND (reference sequence). The CDR3 has 16 amino acids. V was cut by 5 bases and J by 2 bases, with 19 bases left in between. CDR3 amino acids: CASSVLTGTTPYEQYF. The CDR3 DNA reads TGTGCCAGTAGTGTACTGACAGGGACTACCCCCTACGAGCAGTACTTC.

The rearrangement links TRBV7-9 to TRBJ2-3; D not resolved. The CDR3 loop spans 13 amino acids. V lost 8 bases, J lost 0 bases, and 9 bases lay in between. Germline values: CDR1 SEHNR, CDR2 FQNEAQ (reference sequence). The CDR3 DNA follows: TGTGCCAGCTGTCGGTCTAGCACAGATACGCAGTATTTT. Amino acid sequence: CASCRSSTDTQYF.

V and J are TRBV30 and TRBJ1-5; D is possibly TRBD1 (6 bases). The germline gives CDR1 GTSNPN, CDR2 SVGIG (reference sequence). This CDR3 comprises 18 residues. With 5 bases removed from V and 5 bases from J, the gap between germline ends came to 28 bases. This CDR3 reads CAWESYPIRDKTHQPQHF. The CDR3 nucleotides read TGTGCCTGGGAATCCTACCCCATCCGGGACAAAACACATCAGCCCCAGCATTTT. Full variable domain (remainder filled in from reference TRBV30 and TRBJ1-5): SQTIHQWPATLVQPVGSPLSLECTVEGTSNPNLYWYRQAAGRGLQLLFYSVGIGQISSEVPQNLSASRPQDRQFILSSKKLLLSDSGFYLCAWESYPIRDKTHQPQHFGDGTRLSIL.

The V and J genes are TRBV18 and TRBJ2-7; TRBD1 matches 8 bases. Germline V gives CDR1 KGHSH, CDR2 LQKENI. The V and J ends lost 3 bases and 3 bases, in that order; junction bases with no gene match: 10. The CDR3 runs 16 residues. DNA of the CDR3: TGTGCCAGCTCACCGGCACCAGGGGGCGATGGCTACGAGCAGTACTTC. This encodes CASSPAPGGDGYEQYF.

The J gene is TRBJ2-7, the V gene TRBV21-1; TRBD2, as called in the table, went unchecked against the DNA. TRBV21-1 is a pseudogene. The CDR3 contains 14 residues. CDR3 bases: TGTGCCAGCAGCAATAGCGGGAGGATATACGAGCAGTACTTC. Its protein is CASSNSGRIYEQYF.

The CDR3 bases are TGTGCCTGGAGTCTCGACAGGGTTATTGGGGATGGCAATCAGCCCCAGCATTTT. Encoded protein: CAWSLDRVIGDGNQPQHF. This sequence joins TRBV30 and TRBJ1-5, with 7 bases matching TRBD1. V trimming: 2 bases; J trimming: 2 bases; junction bases outside the gene matches: 15. CDR1 is GTSNPN and CDR2 is SVGIG in the germline V gene (reference sequence). CDR3 length: 18 amino acids.

This chain uses TRBV2 with TRBJ2-2; TRBD1 matches 8 bases. The germline V gene encodes CDR1 SNHLY and CDR2 FYNNEI. V lost 7 bases to trimming and J lost 2 bases; unmatched junction nucleotides: 6. The CDR3 sequence is 15 residues long. DNA of the CDR3: TGTGCCAGCACCTCGGACAGGGTAAACACCGGGGAGCTGTTTTTT. Residues: CASTSDRVNTGELFF. Drawing the rest from reference TRBV2 and TRBJ2-2, the complete variable domain is EPEVTQTPSHQVTQMGQEVILRCVPISNHLYFYWYRQILGQKVEFLVSFYNNEISEKSEIFDDQFSVERPDGSNFTLKIRSTKLEDSAMYFCASTSDRVNTGELFFGEGSRLTVL.

The rearrangement links TRBV5-5 to TRBJ2-7, with D possibly TRBD1 on 6 matching bases. Looked up from germline, CDR1 is SGHKS and CDR2 is YYEKEE (reference sequence). The CDR3 sequence is 14 residues long. The V gene lost 3 bases and the J gene lost 5 bases, with 15 bases spanning the gap. The CDR3 DNA reads as TGTGCCAGCAGCTATGGGCAGGGGACCAACGAGCAGTACTTC. As protein: CASSYGQGTNEQYF.

In the case of this clone: This CDR3 is also generated by other DNA sequences in the sample. V usage is TRBV9 and J usage is TRBJ1-1; possible D gene TRBD1, 5 bases. The CDR3 spans 14 residues. Trimming took off 0 bases at V and 4 bases at J, with 10 bases between the two ends. CDR1 SGDLS and CDR2 YYNGEE come from the germline V gene. In DNA, the CDR3 is TGTGCCAGCAGCGTAGGGGGGGAAGGCACTGAAGCTTTCTTT. Its translation is CASSVGGEGTEAFF. Complete variable domain (other parts from reference TRBV9 and TRBJ1-1): DSGVTQTPKHLITATGQRVTLRCSPRSGDLSVYWYQQSLDQGLQFLIQYYNGEERAKGNILERFSAQQFPDLHSELNLSSLELGDSALYFCASSVGGEGTEAFFGQGTRLTVV.

Details on this clone: Other DNA sequences within the sample encode an identical CDR3. The chain links TRBV19 to TRBJ1-1; D uncertain. The CDR3 length is 12 residues. Germline CDR1 LNHDA, CDR2 SQIVND (reference sequence). Trimming removed 4 bases from V and 1 base from J, with 4 bases in between. CDR3 DNA: TGTGCCAGTAGTAGGTGGAACACTGAAGCTTTCTTT. The encoded protein is CASSRWNTEAFF.

The genes are TRBV19 and TRBJ1-2; no clear D. V gave up 5 bases and J gave up 2 bases, with 15 bases separating them. CDR1 and CDR2 from the germline V gene are LNHDA and SQIVND (reference sequence). The CDR3 runs 15 residues. The CDR3 loop reads CASSPSWQANYGYTF. CDR3 nucleotide sequence: TGTGCCAGTAGTCCTTCTTGGCAGGCCAACTATGGCTACACCTTC. The variable domain in full, with the rest retrieved from reference TRBV19 and TRBJ1-2, is DGGITQSPKYLFRKEGQNVTLSCEQNLNHDAMYWYRQDPGQGLRLIYYSQIVNDFQKGDIAEGYSVSREKKESFPLTVTSAQKNPTAFYLCASSPSWQANYGYTFGSGTRLTVV.

The chain has TRBV4-3 and TRBJ2-1, with 8 nucleotides matching TRBD2. Germline-derived CDR1 and CDR2 are LGHNA and YSLEER. V was pared by 0 bases and J by 4 bases, with 2 bases of the junction left unmatched. This CDR3 comprises 15 residues. CDR3 in DNA: TGCGCCAGCAGCCAAGAACTAGCGGCTTACAATGAGCAGTTCTTC. It yields the protein CASSQELAAYNEQFF.

The sample holds one count of this clone. The chain recombines TRBV2 with TRBJ2-2; D is perhaps TRBD1 (6 bases). There are 15 residues in the CDR3. Trimming removed 2 bases at V and 3 bases at J, with 10 bases between. Germline V gene data show CDR1 as SNHLY and CDR2 as FYNNEI. The CDR3, as DNA: TGTGCCAGCAGTGAACAGGGGCGGGACACCGGGGAGCTGTTTTTT. Its protein is CASSEQGRDTGELFF.

The J gene is TRBJ1-4, the V gene TRBV10-3; 8 nucleotides agree with TRBD1. The CDR3 consists of 15 residues. The V and J ends lost 6 bases and 5 bases, in that order; junction bases with no gene match: 8. In germline, CDR1 is ENHRY, CDR2 SYGVKD. The CDR3 sequence is CAIRSSGGKNEKLFF. The CDR3 nucleotides are TGTGCCATCAGGAGTTCAGGGGGCAAAAATGAAAAACTGTTTTTT.

Comments on this clone: The sample holds other DNA sequences that translate to the same CDR3. This sequence joins TRBV6-5 and TRBJ1-5; D might be TRBD1 (6 bases). The V gene lost 6 bases and the J gene lost 4 bases, with 7 bases spanning the gap. Germline lookup yields CDR1 MNHEY and CDR2 SVGAGI. The CDR3 covers 12 residues. This CDR3 reads CASRDSNQPQHF. CDR3 sequence (DNA): TGTGCCAGCAGGGACAGTAATCAGCCCCAGCATTTT.

Concerning this clone itself: Other DNA sequences of this sample code for an identical CDR3. This sequence joins TRBV5-1 and TRBJ2-5; the D gene could be TRBD1 or TRBD2 (6 bases each). Trimming pared 4 bases from V and 2 bases from J, leaving 9 bases between. Germline V lookup: CDR1 SGHRS, CDR2 YFSETQ. This CDR3 region has 13 residues. CDR3 nucleotide sequence: TGCGCCAGCAGCGAAGGGGGGCAAGAGACCCAGTACTTC. This translates into CASSEGGQETQYF.